The sequence of this T cell receptor beta chain was determined in a study of blood T cell repertoires in COVID-19. About the study: Italy, Spain and the United States were the sources of the convalescent and acute COVID-19 samples. T cells, B-cell-depleted T cells, or PBMCs supplied cDNA or gDNA.

Under the authors' procedure: Estimated nucleated cell counts came from reference gene primer amplification. Clones were sequenced by immunoSEQ multiplex PCR, and TCRdb holds only the in-frame ones, with some missing. The V and J calls and clone size were taken over from that table, and D and trimming were inferred from the DNA. The table has roughly 100,000 clones, approximately 85% seen once. CDR3 size: 15 residues. V lost 6 bases, J lost 4 bases, and 7 bases stayed unmatched. Germline V gene lookup returns CDR1 SGHTA and CDR2 FQGTGA. The V and J genes are TRBV7-3 and TRBJ2-2, with 8 bases that match TRBD1. The TCR originated in a man in his fifties or sixties with acute or convalescent COVID-19. The sample taken for sequencing was peripheral blood. CDR3 DNA: TGTGCCAGCAGGGCAGGGGGCGATTTCACCGGGGAGCTGTTTTTT. Translation: CASRAGGDFTGELFF.